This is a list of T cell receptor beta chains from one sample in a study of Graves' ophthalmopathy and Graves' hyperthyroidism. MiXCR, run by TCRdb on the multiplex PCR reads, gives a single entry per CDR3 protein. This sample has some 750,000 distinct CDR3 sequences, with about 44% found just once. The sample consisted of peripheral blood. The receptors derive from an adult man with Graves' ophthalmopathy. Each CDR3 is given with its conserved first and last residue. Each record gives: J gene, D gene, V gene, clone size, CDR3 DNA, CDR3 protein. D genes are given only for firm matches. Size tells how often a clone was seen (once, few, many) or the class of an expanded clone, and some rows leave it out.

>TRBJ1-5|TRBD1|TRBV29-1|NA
TGCAGCGCCTCCGGGACAGTGAATCAGCCCCAGCATTTT
CSASGTVNQPQHF
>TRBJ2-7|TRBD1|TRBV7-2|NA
TGTGCCAGCGGACCGGGACAGGGCCCCTACGAGCAGTACTTC
CASGPGQGPYEQYF
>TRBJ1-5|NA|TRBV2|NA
TGTGCCAGCAGTGAGACGGGGATCCCCTCCTATGGGCGCAATCAGCCCCAGCATTTT
CASSETGIPSYGRNQPQHF
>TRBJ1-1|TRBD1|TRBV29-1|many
TGCAGCGTCCGAGGGACAGGGAGTATGTACACTGAAGCTTTCTTT
CSVRGTGSMYTEAFF
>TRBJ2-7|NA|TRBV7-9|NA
TGTGCCAGCAGCGCCCCTGGCCGAGGGGCGCAGTACTTC
CASSAPGRGAQYF
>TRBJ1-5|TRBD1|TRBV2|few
TGTGCCAGCAGTGATAATCAGGGGGCGTCGAGCAATCAGCCCCAGCATTTT
CASSDNQGASSNQPQHF
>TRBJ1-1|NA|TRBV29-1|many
TGCAGCGGGATGGAGGGGCTGAACACTGAAGCTTTCTTT
CSGMEGLNTEAFF
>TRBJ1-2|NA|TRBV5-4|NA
TGTGCCAGCAGCTTGGTGGGGGGAGAGGATGGCTACACCTTC
CASSLVGGEDGYTF
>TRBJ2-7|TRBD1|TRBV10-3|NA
TGTGCCATCGGGCCTCGGACAGGGGGCAACGAGCAGTACTTC
CAIGPRTGGNEQYF
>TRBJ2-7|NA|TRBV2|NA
TGTGCCAGCAGGGGGGTAGTCGGGTACGAGCAGTACTTC
CASRGVVGYEQYF
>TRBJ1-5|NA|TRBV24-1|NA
TGTGCCACCAGTGACCCAGGGCCCGGGCCCCAGCATTTT
CATSDPGPGPQHF
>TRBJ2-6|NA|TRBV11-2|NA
TGTGCCAGCAGCTCGCGACGGCGCTCCGCGGCCAACGTCCTGACTTTC
CASSSRRRSAANVLTF
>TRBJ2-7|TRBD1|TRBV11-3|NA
TGTGCCAGCAGCCAAAGCTTACCGGGACAGAGCTCCTACGAGCAGTACTTC
CASSQSLPGQSSYEQYF
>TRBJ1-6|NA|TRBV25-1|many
TGTGCCAGCAGTCCCCCGTGGCAGGCAAATAATTCACCCCTCCACTTT
CASSPPWQANNSPLHF
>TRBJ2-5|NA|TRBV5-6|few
TGTGCCAGCAGCTTGGGGCATGAGAACTGGGAGACCCAGTACTTC
CASSLGHENWETQYF
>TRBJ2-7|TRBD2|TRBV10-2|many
TGCGCCAGCAGTGAGTCGGCGGGAGGCTACGAGCAGTACTTC
CASSESAGGYEQYF
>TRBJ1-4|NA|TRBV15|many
TGTGCCACCAGCGCTATAGCAGGGGCTTCTGAAAAACTGTTTTTT
CATSAIAGASEKLFF
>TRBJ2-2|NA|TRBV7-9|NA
TGTGCCAGCCCGGGACACTTCAACACCGGGGAGCTGTTTTTT
CASPGHFNTGELFF
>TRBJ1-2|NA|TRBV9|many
TGTGCCAGCACCCAATACCAGGGAGAGGGCTACACCTTC
CASTQYQGEGYTF
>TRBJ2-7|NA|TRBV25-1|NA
TGTGCCAGCAGTCCTGATATGGGGTATCCCGAGCAGTACTTC
CASSPDMGYPEQYF
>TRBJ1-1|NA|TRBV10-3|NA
TGTGCCAGCTCACCGGACGGGATTATAAACACTGAAGCTTTCTTT
CASSPDGIINTEAFF
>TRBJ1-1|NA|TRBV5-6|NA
TGTGCCAGCAGAAACCTCGGCAGTAACACTGAAGCTTTCTTT
CASRNLGSNTEAFF
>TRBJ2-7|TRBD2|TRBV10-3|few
TGTGCCAGCAGGGGACTAGCGGGGGGGCCGCGGGAGCAGTACTTC
CASRGLAGGPREQYF
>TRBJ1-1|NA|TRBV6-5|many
TGTGCCAGCAGTTACAGGGACACTGAAGCTTTCTTT
CASSYRDTEAFF
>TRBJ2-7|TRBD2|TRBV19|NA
TGTGCCAGTAGCTCTTGGACTAGCGGGATTTACGAGCAGTACTTC
CASSSWTSGIYEQYF
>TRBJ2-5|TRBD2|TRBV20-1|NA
TGCAGTGCTAGAGGTTCTGGACTAGCGGGGACAGAGACCCAGTACTTC
CSARGSGLAGTETQYF
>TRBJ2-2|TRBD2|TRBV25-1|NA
TGTGCCAGCAGCTTTGGGGGACTAGCGGGAGTGTCGAACACCGGGGAGCTGTTTTTT
CASSFGGLAGVSNTGELFF
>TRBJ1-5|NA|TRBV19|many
TGTGCCAGTAGAGGGAGGGGAGATCAGCCCCAGCATTTT
CASRGRGDQPQHF
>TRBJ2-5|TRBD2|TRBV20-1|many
TGCAGTGCTAGAGATCCTAAGACTAGCAGGGAGACCCAGTACTTC
CSARDPKTSRETQYF
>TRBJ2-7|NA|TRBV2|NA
TGTGCCAGCAGGCAGGGGATTCGGTACGAGCAGTACTTC
CASRQGIRYEQYF
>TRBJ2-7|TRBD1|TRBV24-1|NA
TGTGCCAGCAGACACCGGACAGGGGGCCACTACGAGCAGTACTTC
CASRHRTGGHYEQYF
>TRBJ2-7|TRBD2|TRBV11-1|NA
TGTGCCAGCAGCTCGACTAGCGGGTCCCCCTACGAGCAGTACTTC
CASSSTSGSPYEQYF
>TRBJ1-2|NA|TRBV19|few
TGTGCCAGTAGTATATATCGGAAGGGGGTAGATGGCTACACCTTC
CASSIYRKGVDGYTF
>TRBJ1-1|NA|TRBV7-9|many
TGTGCCAGCAGCTTAGCGGGGCCGAACACTGAAGCTTTCTTT
CASSLAGPNTEAFF
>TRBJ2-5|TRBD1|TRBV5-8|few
TGTGCCAGCAGCGCTCGGACAGGGCCACAAGAGACCCAGTACTTC
CASSARTGPQETQYF
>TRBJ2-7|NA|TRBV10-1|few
TGCGCCAGCAGTGTATGGTCCCCCCATAGCCACGAGCAGTACTTC
CASSVWSPHSHEQYF
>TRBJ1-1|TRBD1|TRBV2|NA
TGTGCCAGCAGTTCAAGACAGGGTGGCGCTGAAGCTTTCTTT
CASSSRQGGAEAFF
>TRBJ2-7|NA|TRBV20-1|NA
TGCAGTGCGTCGACAGTAGAACCCTACGAGCAGTACTTC
CSASTVEPYEQYF
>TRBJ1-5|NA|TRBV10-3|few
TGTGCCAGCAGTTACGGCAGGGCACAGCCCCAGCATTTT
CASSYGRAQPQHF
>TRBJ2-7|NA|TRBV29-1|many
TGCAGCGTAGGGACATTGAGCTCCTACGAGCAGTACTTC
CSVGTLSSYEQYF
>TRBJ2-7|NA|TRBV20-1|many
TGCAGTGCTAGGGCCCAGGGAGACTACGAGCAGTACTTC
CSARAQGDYEQYF
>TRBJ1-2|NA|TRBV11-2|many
TGTGCCAGCAGCTCCTATTTCTATGGCTACACCTTC
CASSSYFYGYTF
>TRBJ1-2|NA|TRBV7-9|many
TGTGCCAGCAGCATCCACAGGGACTCCTATGGCTACACCTTC
CASSIHRDSYGYTF
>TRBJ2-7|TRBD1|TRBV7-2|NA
TGTGCCAGCAGCTTAGTCCCACCGGGACAGGGTCTCCACGAGCAGTACTTC
CASSLVPPGQGLHEQYF
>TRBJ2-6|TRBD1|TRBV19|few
TGTGCCACATGGGACAGGGGGTCCTCTGGGGCCAACGTCCTGACTTTC
CATWDRGSSGANVLTF
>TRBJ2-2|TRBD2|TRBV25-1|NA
TGTGCCAGCAGTGCTAGGGAGACTAGCGGGGGCACCGGGGAGCTGTTTTTT
CASSARETSGGTGELFF
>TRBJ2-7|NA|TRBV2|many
TGTGCCAGCAGTGGGGGTGCGGCCCACGAGCAGTACTTC
CASSGGAAHEQYF
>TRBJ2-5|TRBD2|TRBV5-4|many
TGTGCCAGCAGCGTCCTACTAGCGGGGGGGGAAGAGACCCAGTACTTC
CASSVLLAGGEETQYF
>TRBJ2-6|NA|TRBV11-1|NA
TGTGCCAGCAGTACACCTCTTGTCCCGGTGCCAAGCTCTGGGGCCAACATCCTGACTTTC
CASSTPLVPVPSSGANILTF
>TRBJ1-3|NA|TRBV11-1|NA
TGTGCTAGCATCCCACTCTCTGGAAACACCATATATTTT
CASIPLSGNTIYF